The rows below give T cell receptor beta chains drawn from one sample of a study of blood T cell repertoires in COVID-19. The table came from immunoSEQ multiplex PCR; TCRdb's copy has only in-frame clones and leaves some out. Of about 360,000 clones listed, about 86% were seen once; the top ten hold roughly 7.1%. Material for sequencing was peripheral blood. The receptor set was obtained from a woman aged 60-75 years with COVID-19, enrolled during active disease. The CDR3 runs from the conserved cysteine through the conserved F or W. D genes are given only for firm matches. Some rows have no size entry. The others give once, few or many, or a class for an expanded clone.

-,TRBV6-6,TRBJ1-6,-,CASSYVVPDSPLHF,TGTGCCAGCAGTTACGTAGTCCCTGATTCACCCCTCCACTTT
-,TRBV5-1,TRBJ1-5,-,CASSLSGVPNQPQHF,TGCGCCAGCAGCTTGTCGGGGGTTCCCAATCAGCCCCAGCATTTT
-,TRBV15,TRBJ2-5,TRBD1,CATSGGQGQTQYF,TGTGCCACCAGCGGGGGACAGGGGCAGACCCAGTACTTC
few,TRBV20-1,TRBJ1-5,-,CSASKGDQPQHF,TGCAGTGCTAGTAAGGGGGATCAGCCCCAGCATTTT
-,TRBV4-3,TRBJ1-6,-,CASSQRGGGSSPLHF,TGCGCCAGCAGCCAGCGTGGGGGGGGAAGTTCACCCCTCCACTTT
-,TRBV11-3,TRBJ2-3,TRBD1,CASSLDSGGEGTDTQYF,TGTGCCAGCAGCTTGGACTCAGGGGGCGAAGGGACAGATACGCAGTATTTT
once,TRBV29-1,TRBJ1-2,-,CSVVQAGGYTF,TGCAGCGTTGTTCAAGCAGGAGGCTACACCTTC
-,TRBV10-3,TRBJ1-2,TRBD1,CATAGQSANYGYTF,TGTGCCACCGCGGGACAGTCAGCTAACTATGGCTACACCTTC
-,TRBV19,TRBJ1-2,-,CASSPNREGVYTF,TGTGCCAGTAGTCCAAATAGGGAGGGTGTCTACACCTTC
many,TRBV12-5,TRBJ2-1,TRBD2,CASGLNSGENYNEQFF,TGTGCTAGTGGTTTGAATAGCGGGGAGAACTACAATGAGCAGTTCTTC
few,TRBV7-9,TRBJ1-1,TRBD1,CASSLQGASTEAFF,TGTGCCAGCAGCCTACAGGGGGCGTCCACTGAAGCTTTCTTT
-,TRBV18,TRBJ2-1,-,CASSPSQRPYNEQFF,TGTGCCAGCTCACCATCCCAGCGTCCCTACAATGAGCAGTTCTTC
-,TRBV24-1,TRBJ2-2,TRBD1,CATSVTGGTGELFF,TGTGCCACCAGTGTCACAGGGGGCACCGGGGAGCTGTTTTTT
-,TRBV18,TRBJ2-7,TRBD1,CASSPGTGTVEQYF,TGTGCCAGCTCACCAGGGACAGGGACCGTCGAGCAGTACTTC
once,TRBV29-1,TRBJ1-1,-,CSVEVGRNTEAFF,TGCAGCGTTGAAGTGGGCAGGAACACTGAAGCTTTCTTT
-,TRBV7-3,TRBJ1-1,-,CASSPYPNTEAFF,TGTGCCAGCAGCCCCTATCCGAACACTGAAGCTTTCTTT
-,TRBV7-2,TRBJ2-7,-,CASSSSGTAAYEQYF,TGTGCCAGCAGCTCATCCGGGACTGCAGCCTACGAGCAGTACTTC
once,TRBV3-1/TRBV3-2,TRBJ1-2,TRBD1,CASSNHQDRGIGYTF,TGTGCCAGCAGCAACCATCAGGACAGGGGGATCGGCTACACCTTC
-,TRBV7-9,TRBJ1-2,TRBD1,CASRGEDRGYGYTF,TGTGCCAGTAGAGGAGAGGACAGGGGGTATGGCTACACCTTC
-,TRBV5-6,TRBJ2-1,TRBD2,CASGGGASRNEQFF,TGTGCCAGTGGCGGGGGGGCGTCACGAAATGAGCAGTTCTTC
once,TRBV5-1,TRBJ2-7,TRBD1,CASSPTGDYEQYF,TGCGCCAGCAGCCCGACAGGGGACTACGAGCAGTACTTC
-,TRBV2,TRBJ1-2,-,CASSEGQIYYGYTF,TGTGCCAGCAGTGAAGGACAGATATACTATGGCTACACCTTC
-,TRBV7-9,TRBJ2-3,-,CASSSLGTSQMQYF,TGTGCCAGCAGCTCCCTCGGGACTTCTCAAATGCAGTATTTT
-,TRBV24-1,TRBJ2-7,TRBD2,CATTSGGSPSYEQYF,TGTGCCACCACTAGCGGGGGGTCCCCCTCCTACGAGCAGTACTTC
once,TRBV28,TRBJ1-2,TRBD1,CASSSGTGGGTIHGYTF,TGTGCCAGCAGCTCCGGGACAGGGGGTGGAACTATTCATGGCTACACCTTC
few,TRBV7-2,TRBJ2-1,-,CASSRGSSYNEQFF,TGTGCCAGCAGCCGGGGGAGCTCCTACAATGAGCAGTTCTTC
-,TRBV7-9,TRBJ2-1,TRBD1,CASSLGQGVGNEQFF,TGTGCCAGCAGCCTGGGACAGGGGGTAGGCAATGAGCAGTTCTTC
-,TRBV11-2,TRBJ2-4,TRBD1,CASKSGGKNIQYF,TGTGCCAGCAAGTCAGGGGGCAAAAACATTCAGTACTTC
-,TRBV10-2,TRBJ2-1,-,CASITGGQDEQFF,TGCGCCAGCATTACCGGGGGGCAAGATGAGCAGTTCTTC
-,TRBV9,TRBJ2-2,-,CASSQNQGYTGELFF,TGTGCCAGCAGCCAAAACCAGGGATACACCGGGGAGCTGTTTTTT
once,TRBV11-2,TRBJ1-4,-,CASSPLASPRKEKLFF,TGTGCCAGCAGCCCCTTAGCCAGCCCGAGGAAGGAAAAACTGTTTTTT
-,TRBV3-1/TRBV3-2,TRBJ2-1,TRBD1,CASSQQDRVSGEQFF,TGTGCCAGCAGCCAGCAGGACAGGGTATCGGGTGAGCAGTTCTTC
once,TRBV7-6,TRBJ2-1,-,CASSLASGVSSYNEQFF,TGTGCCAGCAGCTTAGCGTCGGGAGTGAGCTCCTACAATGAGCAGTTCTTC
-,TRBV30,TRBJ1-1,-,CAWKAGTEAFF,TGTGCCTGGAAGGCGGGCACTGAAGCTTTCTTT
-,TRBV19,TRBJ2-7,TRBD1,CASRFAGTGGYEQYF,TGTGCCAGTAGATTCGCCGGGACAGGGGGCTACGAGCAGTACTTC
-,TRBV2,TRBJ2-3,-,CASRGAEITDTQYF,TGTGCCAGCCGCGGAGCAGAGATCACAGATACGCAGTATTTT
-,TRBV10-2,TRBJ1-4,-,CASSVPGGKLFF,TGCGCCAGCAGTGTTCCCGGAGGAAAACTGTTTTTT
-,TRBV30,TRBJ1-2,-,CAWSVPYGYTF,TGTGCCTGGAGTGTCCCTTATGGCTACACCTTC
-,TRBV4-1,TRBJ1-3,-,CASSHPGLSGNTIYF,TGCGCCAGCAGCCACCCAGGACTCTCTGGAAACACCATATATTTT
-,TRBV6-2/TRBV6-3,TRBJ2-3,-,CASSYSYGSTDTQYF,TGTGCCAGCAGTTACTCGTACGGTAGCACAGATACGCAGTATTTT
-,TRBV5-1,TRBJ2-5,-,CASSLVGGRRETQYF,TGCGCCAGCAGCTTGGTGGGGGGGCGCCGCGAGACCCAGTACTTC
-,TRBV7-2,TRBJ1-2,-,CASSPQLGDYGYTF,TGTGCCAGCAGCCCTCAACTTGGAGACTATGGCTACACCTTC
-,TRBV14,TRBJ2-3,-,CASSQDSGEDTQYF,TGTGCCAGCAGCCAAGATTCAGGGGAAGATACGCAGTATTTT
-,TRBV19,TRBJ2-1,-,CASSPGLGDEQFF,TGTGCCAGTAGTCCCGGACTGGGCGATGAGCAGTTCTTC
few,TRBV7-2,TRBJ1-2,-,CASSPASGGYTF,TGTGCCAGCAGCCCCGCGAGTGGTGGCTACACCTTC
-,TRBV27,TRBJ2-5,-,CASSLSGRAETQYF,TGTGCCAGCAGTTTATCGGGCAGGGCGGAGACCCAGTACTTC
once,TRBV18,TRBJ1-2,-,CASSLSIQVYYGYTF,TGTGCCAGCTCACTCTCGATTCAGGTCTACTATGGCTACACCTTC
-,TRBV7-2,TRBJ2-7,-,CASSLAWAGTYEQYF,TGTGCCAGCAGCTTAGCATGGGCAGGGACCTACGAGCAGTACTTC
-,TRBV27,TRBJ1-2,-,CASSLLGDSGYTF,TGTGCCAGCAGTTTATTGGGGGACTCCGGCTACACCTTC
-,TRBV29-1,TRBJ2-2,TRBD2,CSASGGSHANTGELFF,TGCAGCGCAAGCGGGGGGTCCCACGCGAACACCGGGGAGCTGTTTTTT
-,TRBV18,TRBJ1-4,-,CASRTGRANEKLFF,TGTGCCAGCCGAACAGGGCGCGCTAATGAAAAACTGTTTTTT
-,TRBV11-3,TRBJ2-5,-,CASSLQGGTVQKTQYF,TGTGCCAGCAGCTTACAGGGGGGAACAGTTCAGAAGACCCAGTACTTC
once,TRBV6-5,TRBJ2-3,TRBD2,CASTEGLAGDTQYF,TGTGCCAGCACGGAGGGGCTAGCGGGGGATACGCAGTATTTT
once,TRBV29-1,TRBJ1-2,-,CSARLGARANYGYTF,TGCAGCGCACGGCTGGGAGCGAGGGCCAACTATGGCTACACCTTC
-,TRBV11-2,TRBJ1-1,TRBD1,CASSLGTGVMNTEAFF,TGTGCCAGCAGCTTAGGGACAGGGGTCATGAACACTGAAGCTTTCTTT
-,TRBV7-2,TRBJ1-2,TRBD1,CASSLTQGDIGGYTF,TGTGCCAGCAGCTTGACACAGGGGGACATTGGGGGCTACACCTTC
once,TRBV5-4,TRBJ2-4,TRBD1,CASSLEGQGAKNIQYF,TGTGCCAGCAGCTTGGAGGGACAGGGGGCCAAAAACATTCAGTACTTC